A selection of T cell receptor beta chains follows, all from one sample in a study of blood T cell repertoires in COVID-19. Method: immunoSEQ multiplex PCR; TCRdb's copy keeps in-frame clones and lacks some. The profile shows a few hundred thousand clones, 88% of them singletons. Material: peripheral blood. The origin of the receptors is a man between 70 and 80 years old with acute or convalescent COVID-19. Both conserved end residues are part of each CDR3. The D gene is left open where the match is weak. The size entry is marked missing in some rows and otherwise reads once, few, many or a size class.

d_call | j_call | v_call | clone_size | cdr3_aa | cdr3_nt
- | TRBJ2-7 | TRBV12-3/TRBV12-4 | once | CASSFKYEQYF | TGTGCCAGCAGTTTTAAATACGAGCAGTACTTC
TRBD1 | TRBJ1-2 | TRBV27 | - | CASSLDRGRSYGYTF | TGTGCCAGCAGTTTGGACAGGGGGCGGAGCTATGGCTACACCTTC
- | TRBJ1-2 | TRBV28 | - | CASRLNYGYTF | TGTGCCAGCAGACTGAACTATGGCTACACCTTC
- | TRBJ1-5 | TRBV6-1 | - | CASTNRPDQPQHF | TGTGCCAGTACTAACAGGCCCGATCAGCCCCAGCATTTT
- | TRBJ2-1 | TRBV11-2 | - | CASSSLDDRLRWIGQFF | TGTGCCAGCAGCTCCTTGGACGACAGGCTTAGGTGGATTGGGCAGTTCTTC
- | TRBJ1-2 | TRBV7-9 | - | CASSYSMQEGGGGYTF | TGTGCCAGCAGCTATTCTATGCAGGAAGGAGGTGGTGGCTACACCTTC
- | TRBJ1-3 | TRBV9 | once | CASSVIPLSGNTIYF | TGTGCCAGCAGCGTAATCCCTCTCTCTGGAAACACCATATATTTT
TRBD2 | TRBJ2-7 | TRBV18 | - | CASSRTSESSYEQYF | TGTGCCAGCTCGCGGACTAGCGAGAGCTCCTACGAGCAGTACTTC
TRBD1 | TRBJ1-1 | TRBV7-2 | - | CASSFNRGNTEAFF | TGTGCCAGCAGCTTTAACAGGGGGAACACTGAAGCTTTCTTT
- | TRBJ2-2 | TRBV5-1 | few | CASSLRTSNTGELFF | TGCGCCAGCAGCTTAAGGACTTCAAACACCGGGGAGCTGTTTTTT
TRBD1 | TRBJ2-7 | TRBV27 | - | CASRPAGQGSYEQYF | TGTGCCAGCAGGCCAGCGGGACAGGGTTCCTACGAGCAGTACTTC
- | TRBJ1-5 | TRBV19 | - | CASNGGYDQPQHF | TGTGCCAGTAATGGGGGGTACGATCAGCCCCAGCATTTT
- | TRBJ1-3 | TRBV6-5 | - | CASRGDTPREYF | TGTGCCAGCAGGGGGGACACCCCTCGGGAATATTTT